This T cell receptor beta chain was captured by sequencing in a study of T cell changes during pregnancy in multiple sclerosis (dated by TCRdb to between 2018 and 2021). Study-level background: Changes in the T cell repertoire over the course of pregnancy were examined in this study in women with multiple sclerosis.

Library method: the immunoSEQ multiplex PCR assay. TCRdb obtained this table from immuneACCESS and retained in-frame rearrangements with V and J assigned. These tables miss some clones; where compared with another copy, unresolved V genes account for less than half of the shortfall, and the remainder is unexplained. For this sample the table gives roughly 110,000 clones, of which 92% were detected only once. The ten largest clones take up 1.5% of the sample. Regarding this clone: It has no known antigen specificity. Base quality data are lacking; no much larger clone is found one base away.

The germline V gene specifies MDHEN as CDR1 and SYDVKM as CDR2. The CDR3 runs 17 residues from the cysteine to the phenylalanine. Only the CDR3 portion is preserved as DNA: 51 bases, with reading frame beginning at the first base. The germline V end is reduced by 3 bases and the J end by 3 bases; junction bases left unmatched: 7. This clonotype was obtained from a female donor with multiple sclerosis, enrolled in a pregnancy study. Sequencing used peripheral blood, obtained in the third trimester of pregnancy. In this chain, TRBV28 is recombined with TRBJ2-3, with 12 bases in between that match TRBD2. The CDR3 region has the sequence CASSFHVGTSGTDTQYF. The sequenced DNA is TGTGCCAGCAGTTTCCACGTAGGGACTAGCGGGACAGATACGCAGTATTTT.